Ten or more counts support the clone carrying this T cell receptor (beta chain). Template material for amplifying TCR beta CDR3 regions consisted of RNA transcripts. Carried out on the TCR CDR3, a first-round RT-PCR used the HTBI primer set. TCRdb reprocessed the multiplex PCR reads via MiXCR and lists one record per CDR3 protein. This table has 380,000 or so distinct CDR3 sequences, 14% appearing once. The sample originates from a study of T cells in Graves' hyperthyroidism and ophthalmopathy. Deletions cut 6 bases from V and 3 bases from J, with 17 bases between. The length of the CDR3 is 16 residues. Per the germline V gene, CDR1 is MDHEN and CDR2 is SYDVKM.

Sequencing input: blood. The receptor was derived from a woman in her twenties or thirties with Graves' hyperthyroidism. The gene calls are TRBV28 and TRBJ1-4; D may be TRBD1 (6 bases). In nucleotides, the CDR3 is TGTGCCAGCAGAGGCGAAGGAGGGGGGTCTAATGAAAAACTGTTTTTT. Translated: CASRGEGGGSNEKLFF. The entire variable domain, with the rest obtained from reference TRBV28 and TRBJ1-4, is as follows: DVKVTQSSRYLVKRTGEKVFLECVQDMDHENMFWYRQDPGLGLRLIYFSYDVKMKEKGDIPEGYSVSREKKERFSLILESASTNQTSMYLCASRGEGGGSNEKLFFGSGTQLSVL.